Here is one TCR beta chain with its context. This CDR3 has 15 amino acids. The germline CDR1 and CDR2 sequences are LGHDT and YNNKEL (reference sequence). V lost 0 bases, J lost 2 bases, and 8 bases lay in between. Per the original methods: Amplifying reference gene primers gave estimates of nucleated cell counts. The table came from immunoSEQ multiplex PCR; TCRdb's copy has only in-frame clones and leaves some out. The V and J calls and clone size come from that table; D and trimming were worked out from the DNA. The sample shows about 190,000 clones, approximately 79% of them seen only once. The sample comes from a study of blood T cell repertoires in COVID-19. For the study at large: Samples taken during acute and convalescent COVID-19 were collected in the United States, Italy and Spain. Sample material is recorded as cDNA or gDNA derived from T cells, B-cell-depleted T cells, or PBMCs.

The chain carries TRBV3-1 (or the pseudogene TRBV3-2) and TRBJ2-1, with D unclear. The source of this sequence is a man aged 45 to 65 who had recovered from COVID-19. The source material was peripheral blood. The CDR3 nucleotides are TGTGCCAGCAGCCAAGACCCCACAACCTACAATGAGCAGTTCTTC. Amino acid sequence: CASSQDPTTYNEQFF.